What follows are 12 T cell receptor beta chains derived from one specimen sequenced in a study of T cell responses to AZD1222 COVID-19 vaccine. Clones were read by immunoSEQ multiplex PCR, and TCRdb kept only the in-frame ones, dropping some. This sample carries some 95,000 clones, 80% to 90% of them seen once, and the ten largest clones take 6.3%. The sequenced sample was peripheral blood, obtained on day 0 of AZD1222 vaccination. The receptors derive from an adult in good health.

The chain carries TRBV6-5 and TRBJ1-5; 9 positions match TRBD1. The CDR3 extends over 15 amino acids. J was trimmed by 6 bases and V by 6 bases; bases with no gene match: 9. Germline V gene data show CDR1 as MNHEY and CDR2 as SVGAGI. The CDR3 is CASSPGTGTGQPQHF. The CDR3 coding sequence is TGTGCCAGCAGCCCCGGGACAGGGACGGGTCAGCCCCAGCATTTT.

This rearrangement joins TRBV30 to TRBJ2-7; D is possibly TRBD1 (6 bases). The germline V and J ends were trimmed by 3 bases and 8 bases, with 14 bases remaining between them. Looked up from germline, CDR1 is GTSNPN and CDR2 is SVGIG (reference sequence). The CDR3 extends over 12 amino acids. The CDR3 bases are TGTGCCTGGAGCGCGTCAGGGGTACAGCAGTACTTC. It translates to CAWSASGVQQYF.

V and J are TRBV7-9 and TRBJ2-3; D is unclear. The CDR3 loop spans 13 amino acids. Germline assignment: CDR1 SEHNR and CDR2 FQNEAQ (reference sequence). V lost 1 base, J lost 5 bases, and 7 bases lay in between. The CDR3 loop is CASSLETGDTQYF. Here the CDR3 DNA reads TGTGCCAGCAGCTTAGAAACCGGAGATACGCAGTATTTT.

This clone was found once. This chain links TRBV27 with TRBJ1-1; D perhaps matches TRBD1 (5 bases). CDR3 length: 13 amino acids. The V gene lost 8 bases and the J gene lost 1 base, with 11 bases spanning the gap. In germline, CDR1 is MNHEY, CDR2 SMNVEV (reference sequence). This CDR3 reads CASSWGTNTEAFF. CDR3 nucleotide sequence: TGTGCCAGCTCATGGGGGACGAACACTGAAGCTTTCTTT.

This clone has more than one count but fewer than ten. The V and J genes are TRBV5-4 and TRBJ1-1; D uncertain. Trimming pared 4 bases from V and 5 bases from J, leaving 12 bases between. Germline V gene lookup returns CDR1 SGHNT and CDR2 YYREEE (reference sequence). The CDR3 sequence is 13 residues long. CDR3 amino acids: CASSQEERTEAFF. The CDR3 DNA reads TGTGCCAGCAGCCAAGAGGAGAGAACTGAAGCTTTCTTT.

The rearrangement uses TRBV29-1 and TRBJ2-1, with 10 nucleotides matching TRBD2. The CDR3 has 14 amino acids. V was clipped by 3 bases and J by 7 bases; unmatched bases: 6. The germline V gene has CDR1 SQVTM and CDR2 ANQGSEA. The CDR3 reads CSVDASGSRNEQFF. The CDR3, as DNA: TGCAGCGTTGATGCTAGCGGGAGTCGAAATGAGCAGTTCTTC.

The rearrangement links TRBV6-2 or TRBV6-3 to TRBJ2-5; tentatively, D is TRBD1 or TRBD2 (6 bases each). In germline, CDR1 is MNHEY, CDR2 SVGEGT. Trimming pared 4 bases from V and 2 bases from J, leaving 20 bases between. CDR3 length: 17 amino acids. In nucleotides, the CDR3 is TGTGCCAGCAGTTTTGGGAGGAGTGGGACAAATCAAGAGACCCAGTACTTC. Protein product: CASSFGRSGTNQETQYF.

The chain links TRBV7-6 to TRBJ1-6; no clear D gene. Per germline, CDR1 SGHVS and CDR2 FNYEAQ. The CDR3 spans 14 residues. V was cut by 1 base and J by 6 bases, with 7 bases left in between. In DNA, the CDR3 is TGTGCCAGCAGCTTAGGTGTGGGTAATTCACCCCTCCACTTT. It encodes CASSLGVGNSPLHF.

The chain uses TRBV3-1 (or the pseudogene TRBV3-2) and TRBJ2-3, with 7 bases fitting TRBD2. Germline CDR1 reads LGHDT; CDR2 reads YNNKEL (reference sequence). Trimming took 0 bases from V and 2 from J; bases not matched to a gene: 11. The CDR3 has 18 residues. CDR3 residues: CASSQEGGLAGPTDTQYF. The CDR3 DNA is TGTGCCAGCAGCCAAGAGGGGGGGTTAGCGGGCCCCACAGATACGCAGTATTTT.

This sequence joins TRBV3-1 (or the pseudogene TRBV3-2) and TRBJ1-2, with D unclear. V lost 1 base to trimming and J lost 8 bases, with 8 bases between them. Germline CDR1 and CDR2: LGHDT and YNNKEL (reference sequence). The CDR3 covers 12 residues. The CDR3 here is CASSQGEEGYTF. As DNA, the CDR3 is TGTGCCAGCAGCCAAGGGGAGGAAGGCTACACCTTC.

The rearrangement uses TRBV3-1 (or the pseudogene TRBV3-2) and TRBJ1-5; D gene unclear. Per the germline V gene, CDR1 is LGHDT and CDR2 is YNNKEL (reference sequence). V shed 1 base and J shed 16 bases, with 20 bases lying between them. The CDR3 sequence is 14 residues long. The DNA for the CDR3 is TGTGCCAGCAGCCAAGGGGCAGGCTTCCCCCTGAAACATTTT. Its translation: CASSQGAGFPLKHF.

J is TRBJ1-2 and V is TRBV12-3 or TRBV12-4; tentatively, D is TRBD1 (5 bases). The CDR3 spans 13 residues. V lost 2 bases to trimming and J lost 7 bases, with 11 bases between them. The CDR3 region is CASSLQGPAGYTF. The CDR3 coding sequence is TGTGCCAGCAGTTTACAGGGTCCTGCTGGCTACACCTTC.